This entry concerns a single TCR beta chain. Its cognate antigen is unknown. The source of the sample is a study of regulatory T cells in long-lasting Graves disease. Study outcomes and limitations: Limited samples may have lowered accuracy.

Library construction for TCR beta used iRepertoire HTBI primers and Arm-PCR of CDR3 regions. TCRdb processed the multiplex PCR reads anew with MiXCR; each CDR3 protein has one entry. The table has a few hundred thousand distinct CDR3 sequences, 15% to 20% seen once. This sample's time point: newly diagnosed GD, antithyroid drugs for less than 3 months. Making the TCR library involved RNA that had been extracted from PBMCs. The CDR3 consists of 13 residues. Trimming took 6 bases from V and 4 from J, leaving 12 bases between them. These sequences were also reported in another study, on T cells in Graves' hyperthyroidism and ophthalmopathy. That study adds: First-round RT-PCR targeting the TCR CDR3 was performed with the HTBI primer set. Most expanded thyroid clonotypes above 0.001 also appeared in blood. The model identified upcoming ophthalmopathy a median approximately six months ahead of onset.

The sequencing used peripheral blood mononuclear cells (PBMCs), collected at new diagnosis, from a patient treated with antithyroid drugs. V gene TRBV12-3 or TRBV12-4 combines with J gene TRBJ1-2; weak D call: TRBD1 (6 bases). This TCR came from a woman in her late teens or twenties with Graves disease. CDR3 in DNA: TGTGCCAGCAGCGAAACACAGGGCTATGGCTACACCTTC. Translated: CASSETQGYGYTF.